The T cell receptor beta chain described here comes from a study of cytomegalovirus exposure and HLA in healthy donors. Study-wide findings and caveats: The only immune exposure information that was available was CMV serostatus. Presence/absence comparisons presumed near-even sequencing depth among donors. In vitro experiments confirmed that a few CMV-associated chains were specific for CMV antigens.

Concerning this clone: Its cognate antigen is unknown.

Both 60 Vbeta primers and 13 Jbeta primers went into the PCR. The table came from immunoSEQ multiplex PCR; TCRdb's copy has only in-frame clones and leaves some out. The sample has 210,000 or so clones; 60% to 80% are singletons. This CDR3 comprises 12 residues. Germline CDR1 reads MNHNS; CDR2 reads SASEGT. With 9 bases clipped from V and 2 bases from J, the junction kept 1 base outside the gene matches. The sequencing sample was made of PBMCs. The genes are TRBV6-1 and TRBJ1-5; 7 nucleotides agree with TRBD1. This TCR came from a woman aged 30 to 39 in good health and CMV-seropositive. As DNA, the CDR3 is TGTGCCAGTGACAGGGGCAATCAGCCCCAGCATTTT. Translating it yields CASDRGNQPQHF.